This T cell receptor beta chain emerged from a study of blood T cell repertoires in COVID-19. Study background: COVID-19 samples collected from the United States, Italy and Spain covered acute and convalescent phases. Sources were T cells, B-cell-depleted T cells, or PBMCs; the material itself was cDNA or gDNA.

In the authors' methods: Scientists estimated how many nucleated cells there were by amplifying reference gene primers. Assay used: immunoSEQ multiplex PCR; TCRdb lists only in-frame clones, some missing. Clonal size and the V and J genes are those of that table, whereas D and trimming came from the DNA. The data hold 55,000 to 85,000 clones, with roughly 88% observed a single time. Trimming shortened V by 3 bases and J by 0 bases, and 9 bases separated the two germline ends. The germline gives CDR1 MDHEN, CDR2 SYDVKM. The CDR3 has 15 amino acids. The sequence was obtained from a human donor in a cohort sampled during active COVID-19. The source material was peripheral blood. The J gene is TRBJ2-1, the V gene TRBV28, with D hard to call. The CDR3 DNA sequence: TGTGCCAGCAGTTTTCGGGTGAGCTCCTACAATGAGCAGTTCTTC. Protein product: CASSFRVSSYNEQFF.